This paragraph reports one T cell receptor beta chain. The antigen remains unidentified. When sampled, the donors appeared nominally healthy, though they likely had unrecorded immune exposures. This specimen belongs to a study of cytomegalovirus exposure and HLA in healthy donors. Findings and limits, study-wide: Prior analysis indicated that the majority of TCR beta V segments exhibited productivity approximately 87% or approximately 30% of the time. As was reported, the HLA-A and HLA-B alleles of most subjects were accurately predicted from TCR beta sequences.

This PCR relied on a set of 60 Vbeta primers and 13 Jbeta primers. Assay used: immunoSEQ multiplex PCR; TCRdb lists only in-frame clones, some missing. This table holds 130,000 or so clones, about 74% found once. There are 17 residues in the CDR3. Trimming cost V 5 bases and J 2 bases; bases outside gene matches: 13. The germline gives CDR1 MDHEN, CDR2 SYDVKM. Sequencing was performed on PBMCs. The chain employs TRBV28 and TRBJ2-7, with 9 nucleotides matching TRBD1. The receptor was isolated from a man between 40 and 49 years old in good health and CMV-seropositive. The CDR3 DNA follows: TGTGCCAGCAGTCTTACAGGGGGCAGTTCGTTTCCCTACGAGCAGTACTTC. It specifies CASSLTGGSSFPYEQYF.